Below, 14 T cell receptor beta chains from the same sample are listed, as sequenced in a study of T cell changes during pregnancy in multiple sclerosis. The protocol was immunoSEQ multiplex PCR, while the TCRdb copy is restricted to in-frame clones and leaves out a portion. The sample holds roughly 18,000 clones; under 90% are singletons and the top ten take more than 9%. The sample consisted of CD8+ T cells from peripheral blood mononuclear cells, taken after pregnancy. The receptors come from a female donor with multiple sclerosis, enrolled in a pregnancy study.

This rearrangement joins TRBV10-1 to TRBJ2-1; D unclear. The germline V and J ends were trimmed by 0 bases and 3 bases, with 15 bases remaining between them. CDR3 length: 17 residues. Germline V gives CDR1 WNHNN, CDR2 SYGVQD (reference sequence). The CDR3 region is CASSESLPRWYYNEQFF. CDR3 nucleotides: TGCGCCAGCAGTGAGTCACTACCCCGTTGGTACTACAATGAGCAGTTCTTC.

The rearrangement uses TRBV4-1 and TRBJ2-7; 9 bases are shared with TRBD1. Germline trimming cut 10 bases from V and 2 bases from J; bases unmatched to any gene: 12. This CDR3 comprises 15 residues. Germline V gene lookup returns CDR1 MGHRA and CDR2 YSYEKL. The CDR3 loop reads CATKFRGTGTYEQYF. CDR3 sequence (DNA): TGCGCCACCAAATTTAGGGGGACAGGGACCTACGAGCAGTACTTC.

This clone was seen at least ten times. Other DNA sequences from this sample encode an identical CDR3 as well. The chain recombines TRBV27 with TRBJ2-7; D might be TRBD1 (6 bases). The germline V gene encodes CDR1 MNHEY and CDR2 SMNVEV (reference sequence). V was cut by 3 bases and J by 5 bases, with 11 bases left in between. This CDR3 has 13 amino acids. The CDR3 bases are TGTGCCAGCAGTTTTGGGGGCACCCACGAGCAGTACTTC. The encoded protein is CASSFGGTHEQYF.

The V call is TRBV4-1, the J call TRBJ1-6, with a weak D call TRBD1 (5 bases). Germline V gene data show CDR1 as MGHRA and CDR2 as YSYEKL. CDR3 length: 15 amino acids. The V end lost 7 bases, the J end lost 2 bases, and 12 bases lay between the germline ends. The CDR3 reads CASTPGETYNSPLHF. CDR3 sequence (DNA): TGCGCCAGCACTCCGGGGGAGACCTATAATTCACCCCTCCACTTT.

The chain combines TRBV6-1 with TRBJ2-5; perhaps TRBD2 as D (6 bases). Germline CDR1 and CDR2: MNHNS and SASEGT. This CDR3 comprises 14 residues. V dropped 3 bases and J dropped 4 bases, with 12 bases sitting between them. As DNA, the CDR3 is TGTGCCAGCAGTGACGCGGGGTCGGGAGAGACCCAGTACTTC. The encoded protein is CASSDAGSGETQYF.

This chain connects TRBV29-1 to TRBJ1-1; D gene unclear. CDR3 length: 12 amino acids. From germline, CDR1 is SQVTM and CDR2 ANQGSEA. Trimming cost V 3 bases and J 1 base, with 6 bases left between them. The CDR3 DNA is TGCAGCGTTGAGGGAGAGAACACTGAAGCTTTCTTT. Its translation is CSVEGENTEAFF.

The chain carries TRBV19 and TRBJ2-1; the D gene is possibly TRBD2 (6 bases). The germline V gene has CDR1 LNHDA and CDR2 SQIVND (reference sequence). The CDR3 consists of 15 residues. With 3 bases removed from V and 3 bases from J, the gap between germline ends came to 12 bases. Here the CDR3 DNA reads TGTGCCAGTAGTATTCCCGGCGGGGACTACAATGAGCAGTTCTTC. Its translation is CASSIPGGDYNEQFF.

The chain employs TRBV28 and TRBJ2-3; D perhaps matches TRBD1 (6 bases). V was shortened by 5 bases and J by 0 bases, with 12 bases between the two germline ends. This CDR3 is 15 amino acids long. Germline CDR1 is MDHEN and CDR2 is SYDVKM. The CDR3 DNA follows: TGTGCCAGCAGTCCCGGGGACATTAGCACAGATACGCAGTATTTT. It yields the protein CASSPGDISTDTQYF. The whole variable domain, remainder taken from reference TRBV28 and TRBJ2-3, is DVKVTQSSRYLVKRTGEKVFLECVQDMDHENMFWYRQDPGLGLRLIYFSYDVKMKEKGDIPEGYSVSREKKERFSLILESASTNQTSMYLCASSPGDISTDTQYFGPGTRLTVL.

Notes on this clone: Other DNA sequences in this specimen translate into the identical CDR3. This sequence joins TRBV7-3 and TRBJ2-3, with TRBD2 identical over 11 bases. The germline V gene encodes CDR1 SGHTA and CDR2 FQGTGA. This CDR3 region has 16 residues. V dropped 2 bases and J dropped 6; count of bases not matched to a gene: 7. The CDR3 nucleotides read TGTGCCAGCAGCTTAGGGCTAGCGGGGGGCCCCGATACGCAGTATTTT. This gives the protein CASSLGLAGGPDTQYF.

The chain links TRBV27 to TRBJ2-7; tentatively, D is TRBD1 (6 bases). The CDR3 is made up of 13 amino acids. Trimming removed 6 bases from V and 3 bases from J, with 12 bases in between. Germline V gene data show CDR1 as MNHEY and CDR2 as SMNVEV (reference sequence). The CDR3 DNA follows: TGTGCCAGCAGCTACAGGGTTAACTACGAGCAGTACTTC. Translation: CASSYRVNYEQYF.

There are a few counts of this clone. V gene TRBV7-8 combines with J gene TRBJ2-3; the D is unclear. The CDR3 has 13 residues. V was pared by 2 bases and J by 1 base, with 4 bases between. Germline CDR1 reads SGHVS; CDR2 reads FQNEAQ. In DNA form, the CDR3 reads TGTGCCAGCAGCTTATATCGCACAGATACGCAGTATTTT. Translated, it gives CASSLYRTDTQYF.

The chain recombines TRBV5-6 with TRBJ1-4; 7 bases align to TRBD1. The CDR3 loop spans 15 amino acids. The trim removed 0 bases at V and 4 bases at J, leaving 3 bases unmatched. Germline V gives CDR1 SGHDT, CDR2 YYEEEE. DNA of the CDR3: TGTGCCAGCAGCTTGGGAGGGGGCAGTAATGAAAAACTGTTTTTT. Encoded protein: CASSLGGGSNEKLFF.

V and J are TRBV12-2 and TRBJ1-5. TRBV12-2 is a pseudogene segment. This CDR3 is built from 16 residues. CDR3 sequence reads: CASRLRSEQDNQPQHF. The CDR3 bases are TGTGCAAGTCGCTTAAGAAGCGAACAAGACAATCAGCCCCAGCATTTT.

The genes are TRBV15 and TRBJ2-7, with 9 bases aligning to TRBD2. The CDR3 is 15 amino acids. The V segment lost 0 bases and the J segment 2 bases; nucleotides outside the gene matches: 2. Germline V gene data show CDR1 as LNHNV and CDR2 as YYDKDF (reference sequence). For the CDR3, the DNA is TGTGCCACCAGCAGAGACCCTAGCGGGGCCTACGAGCAGTACTTC. Its translation is CATSRDPSGAYEQYF.